These T cell receptor beta chains were read from a single sample in a study of technical replicates of blood from a few donors. Profiled with immunoSEQ multiplex PCR; TCRdb holds only in-frame clones, not every one. The data contain approximately 82,000 clones, under 96% of them singletons. The sequenced sample was T cells isolated from PBMCs. These TCRs come from a human donor in good health. CDR3s include the opening cysteine and the closing phenylalanine or tryptophan. A D gene is named only where the DNA matches it firmly. Some rows mark clone size as missing; the rest say once, few, many or name a class of expanded clone.

v_gene,len,d_gene,j_gene,abundance,CDR3nt,CDR3aa
TRBV27,15,TRBD2,TRBJ2-1,-,TGTGCCAGCAGGACCCCAGCGGGAGGTTACAATGAGCAGTTCTTC,CASRTPAGGYNEQFF
TRBV5-5,14,-,TRBJ1-1,once,TGTGCCAGCAGCTCAAAAACAGGGTGGACTGAAGCTTTCTTT,CASSSKTGWTEAFF
TRBV7-3,15,TRBD2,TRBJ2-7,-,TGTGCCAGCAGCTCTATGGCGGGAGAAGGCTACGAGCAGTACTTC,CASSSMAGEGYEQYF
TRBV28,12,-,TRBJ1-5,-,TGTGCCAGCAGCCAGGGGCCCGAGCCCCAGCATTTT,CASSQGPEPQHF
TRBV10-3,15,-,TRBJ2-3,-,TGTGCCATCAGTGATAACAGCCGGAGCACAGATACGCAGTATTTT,CAISDNSRSTDTQYF
TRBV5-6,17,TRBD2,TRBJ2-6,-,TGTGCCAGCAGTCACGGACTAGCGGGTTCTGGGGCCAACGTCCTGACTTTC,CASSHGLAGSGANVLTF
TRBV4-2,15,-,TRBJ2-2,-,TGTGCCAGCAGCCTGACACAGGGAAACACCGGGGAGCTGTTTTTT,CASSLTQGNTGELFF
TRBV2,13,-,TRBJ2-2,-,TGTGCCAGCAGTGAGAGACTAACCGGGGAGCTGTTTTTT,CASSERLTGELFF
TRBV10-3,15,-,TRBJ2-6,-,TGTGCCATCAGAGTCGGACTGTCTGGGGCCAACGTCCTGACTTTC,CAIRVGLSGANVLTF
TRBV7-9,17,-,TRBJ2-7,-,TGTGCCAGCAGCTTAGACCTTCAGGGGCCCCTCACCTACGAGCAGTACTTC,CASSLDLQGPLTYEQYF
TRBV9,15,-,TRBJ1-2,-,TGTGCCAGCAGCAGTGCGCGGGCCGGGAACTATGGCTACACCTTC,CASSSARAGNYGYTF
TRBV11-2,15,TRBD1,TRBJ2-2,-,TGTGCCAGCAGCAGGACAGGGTCGATTCTCGGGGAGCTGTTTTTT,CASSRTGSILGELFF
TRBV7-9,12,-,TRBJ2-1,-,TGTGCCAGCAGGCCTCCGGGGGATGAGCAGTTCTTC,CASRPPGDEQFF
TRBV28,17,-,TRBJ2-1,-,TGTGCCAGCAGTTCACCCCCCGAGGGAAGCTCGGTTAATGAGCAGTTCTTC,CASSSPPEGSSVNEQFF
TRBV13,12,-,TRBJ2-7,-,TGTGCCAGCAGCTCTGAGAATCGGGAGCAGTACTTC,CASSSENREQYF
TRBV14,16,-,TRBJ2-1,-,TGTGCCAGCAGCCTTTGGAGGGGGCTCACCTACAATGAGCAGTTCTTC,CASSLWRGLTYNEQFF